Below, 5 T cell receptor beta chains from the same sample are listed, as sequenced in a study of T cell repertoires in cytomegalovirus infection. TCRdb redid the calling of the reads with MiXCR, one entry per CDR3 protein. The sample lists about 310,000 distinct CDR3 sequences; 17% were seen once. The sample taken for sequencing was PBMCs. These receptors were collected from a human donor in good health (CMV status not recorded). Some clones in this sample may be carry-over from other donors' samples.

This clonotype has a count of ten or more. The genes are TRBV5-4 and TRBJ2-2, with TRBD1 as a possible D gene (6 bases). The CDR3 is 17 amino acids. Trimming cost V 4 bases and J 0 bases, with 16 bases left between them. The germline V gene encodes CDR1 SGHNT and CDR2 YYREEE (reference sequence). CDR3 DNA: TGTGCCAGCAGCCCGCGGACAGATTCTTCGAACACCGGGGAGCTGTTTTTT. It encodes CASSPRTDSSNTGELFF.

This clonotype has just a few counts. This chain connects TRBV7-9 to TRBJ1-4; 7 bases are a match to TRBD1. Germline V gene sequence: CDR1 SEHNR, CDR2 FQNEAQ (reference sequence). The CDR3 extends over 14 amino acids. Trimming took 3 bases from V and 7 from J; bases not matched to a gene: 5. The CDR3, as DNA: TGTGCCAGCAGCTTGGCGCAGGGGGGTGAAAAACTGTTTTTT. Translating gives CASSLAQGGEKLFF. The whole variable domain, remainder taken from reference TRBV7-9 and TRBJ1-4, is DTGVSQNPRHKITKRGQNVTFRCDPISEHNRLYWYRQTLGQGPEFLTYFQNEAQLEKSRLLSDRFSAERPKGSFSTLEIQRTEQGDSAMYLCASSLAQGGEKLFFGSGTQLSVL.

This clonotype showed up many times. The CDR3 loop is CANQELDTNTEAFF. The CDR3, as DNA: TGTGCCAATCAGGAACTGGACACTAACACTGAAGCTTTCTTT. This rearrangement joins TRBV12-3 or TRBV12-4 to TRBJ1-1, with a tentative D call TRBD1 (5 bases). The CDR3 is 14 amino acids. Trimming shortened V by 10 bases and J by 2 bases, and 17 bases separated the two germline ends.

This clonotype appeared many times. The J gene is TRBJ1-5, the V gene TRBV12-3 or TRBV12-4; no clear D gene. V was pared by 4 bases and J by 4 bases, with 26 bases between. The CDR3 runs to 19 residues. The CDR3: CASSSAWGGGPSRNQPQHF. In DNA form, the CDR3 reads TGTGCCAGCAGTTCAGCATGGGGTGGTGGTCCCAGTAGGAATCAGCCCCAGCATTTT.

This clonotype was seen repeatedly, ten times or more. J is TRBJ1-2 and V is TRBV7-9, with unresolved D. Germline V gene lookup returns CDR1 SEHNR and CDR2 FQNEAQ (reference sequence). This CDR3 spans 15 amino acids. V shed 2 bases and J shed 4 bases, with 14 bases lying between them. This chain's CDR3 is CASSLSQAVGYGYTF. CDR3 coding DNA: TGTGCCAGCAGCTTATCCCAGGCAGTGGGCTATGGCTACACCTTC. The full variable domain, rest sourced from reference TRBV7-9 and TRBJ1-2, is DTGVSQNPRHKITKRGQNVTFRCDPISEHNRLYWYRQTLGQGPEFLTYFQNEAQLEKSRLLSDRFSAERPKGSFSTLEIQRTEQGDSAMYLCASSLSQAVGYGYTFGSGTRLTVV.